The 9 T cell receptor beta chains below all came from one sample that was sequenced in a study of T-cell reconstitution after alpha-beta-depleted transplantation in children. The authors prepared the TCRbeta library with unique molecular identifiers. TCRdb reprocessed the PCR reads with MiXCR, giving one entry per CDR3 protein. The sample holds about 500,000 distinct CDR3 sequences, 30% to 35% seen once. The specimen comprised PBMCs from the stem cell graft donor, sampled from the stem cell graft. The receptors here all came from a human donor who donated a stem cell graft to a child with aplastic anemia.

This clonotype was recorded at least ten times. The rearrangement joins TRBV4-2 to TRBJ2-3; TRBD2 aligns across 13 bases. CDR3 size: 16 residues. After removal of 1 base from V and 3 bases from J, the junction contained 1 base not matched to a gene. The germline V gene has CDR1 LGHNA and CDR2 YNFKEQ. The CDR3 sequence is CASSQGTSGSTDTQYF. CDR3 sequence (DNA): TGTGCCAGCAGCCAAGGGACTAGCGGGAGTACAGATACGCAGTATTTT.

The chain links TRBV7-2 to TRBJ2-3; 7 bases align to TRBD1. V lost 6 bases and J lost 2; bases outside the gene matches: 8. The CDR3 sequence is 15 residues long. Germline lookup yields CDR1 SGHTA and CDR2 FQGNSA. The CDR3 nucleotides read TGTGCCAGCAGGATCCGGGACAGCACCACAGATACGCAGTATTTT. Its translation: CASRIRDSTTDTQYF.

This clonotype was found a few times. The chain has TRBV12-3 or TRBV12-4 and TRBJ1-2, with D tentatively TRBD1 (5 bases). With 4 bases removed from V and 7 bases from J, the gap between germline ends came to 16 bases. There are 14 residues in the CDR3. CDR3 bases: TGTGCCAGCAGTTCGGGACGTGGGGATATTGGCTACACCTTC. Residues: CASSSGRGDIGYTF.

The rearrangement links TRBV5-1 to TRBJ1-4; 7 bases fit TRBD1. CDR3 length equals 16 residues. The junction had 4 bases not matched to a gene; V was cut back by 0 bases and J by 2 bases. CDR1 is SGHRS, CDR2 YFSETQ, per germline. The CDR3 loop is CASSLGIRGTNEKLFF. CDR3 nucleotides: TGCGCCAGCAGCTTGGGAATCAGGGGGACTAATGAAAAACTGTTTTTT.

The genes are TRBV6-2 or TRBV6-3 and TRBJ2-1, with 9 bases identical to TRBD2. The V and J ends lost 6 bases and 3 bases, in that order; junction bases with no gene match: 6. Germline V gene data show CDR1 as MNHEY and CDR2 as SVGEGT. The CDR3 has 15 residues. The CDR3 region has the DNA TGTGCCAGCAGAAATGGAGCGGGAGGCTACAATGAGCAGTTCTTC. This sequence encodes CASRNGAGGYNEQFF.

The CDR3 is CACQGVGGFNEQFF. For the CDR3, the DNA is TGTGCCTGCCAGGGGGTGGGGGGTTTCAATGAGCAGTTCTTC. The gene calls are TRBV30 and TRBJ2-1; D is possibly TRBD1 (7 bases). The V and J ends lost 6 bases and 6 bases respectively, with 18 bases between them. The CDR3 loop spans 14 amino acids. The germline V gene encodes CDR1 GTSNPN and CDR2 SVGIG (reference sequence).

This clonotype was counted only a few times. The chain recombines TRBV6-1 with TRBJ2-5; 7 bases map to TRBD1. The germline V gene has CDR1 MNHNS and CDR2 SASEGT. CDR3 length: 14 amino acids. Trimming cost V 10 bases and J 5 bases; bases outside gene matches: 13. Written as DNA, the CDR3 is TGTGCCACCGATAGGGGGCGAGGTACGGAGACCCAGTACTTC. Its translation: CATDRGRGTETQYF.

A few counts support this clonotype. The DNA for the CDR3 is TGCGCCAGCAGCTGGACAGGGGATCAGCCCCAGCATTTT. It yields the protein CASSWTGDQPQHF. The rearrangement links TRBV5-1 to TRBJ1-5; 9 bases map to TRBD1. Germline CDR1 is SGHRS and CDR2 is YFSETQ. V dropped 3 bases and J dropped 5; count of bases not matched to a gene: 0. CDR3 size: 13 residues.

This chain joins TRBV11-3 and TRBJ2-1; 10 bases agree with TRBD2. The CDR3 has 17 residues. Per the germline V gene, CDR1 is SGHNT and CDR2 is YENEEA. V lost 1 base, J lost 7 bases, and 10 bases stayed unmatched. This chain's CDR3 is CASSLVVSGRARNEQFF. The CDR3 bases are TGTGCCAGCAGCTTAGTAGTAAGCGGGAGGGCCAGGAATGAGCAGTTCTTC.